This T cell receptor (beta chain) was retrieved from a study of T cells in pancreatic ductal adenocarcinoma. Measured with immunoSEQ multiplex PCR; TCRdb has only the in-frame clones, and not every one. The repertoire holds around 9,000 clones, with about nine tenths as singletons. No neoadjuvant therapy was given to the selected pancreatic ductal adenocarcinoma patients before their surgery. The CDR3 loop spans 14 amino acids. CDR1 is SQVTM, CDR2 ANQGSEA, per germline. V gave up 0 bases and J gave up 5 bases; unmatched junction bases: 1. The chain recombines TRBV29-1 with TRBJ2-3; 11 nucleotides agree with TRBD1. This sequence was found in a human donor with pancreatic ductal adenocarcinoma. Sequencing was performed on PBMCs. The CDR3 spells CSVEEGTGGDTQYF. CDR3 nucleotides: TGCAGCGTTGAAGAGGGGACAGGGGGAGATACGCAGTATTTT.